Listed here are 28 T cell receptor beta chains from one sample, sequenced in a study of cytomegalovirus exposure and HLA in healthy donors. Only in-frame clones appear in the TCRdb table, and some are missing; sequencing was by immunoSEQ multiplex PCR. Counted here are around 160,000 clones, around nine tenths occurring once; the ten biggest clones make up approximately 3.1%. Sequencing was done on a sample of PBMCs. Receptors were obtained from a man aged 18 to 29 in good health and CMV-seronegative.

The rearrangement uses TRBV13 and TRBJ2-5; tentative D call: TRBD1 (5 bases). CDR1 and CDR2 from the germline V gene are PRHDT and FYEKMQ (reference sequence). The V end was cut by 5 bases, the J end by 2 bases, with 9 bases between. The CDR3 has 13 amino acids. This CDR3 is CASSTRVQETQYF. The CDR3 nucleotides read TGTGCCAGCAGCACCAGGGTTCAAGAGACCCAGTACTTC.

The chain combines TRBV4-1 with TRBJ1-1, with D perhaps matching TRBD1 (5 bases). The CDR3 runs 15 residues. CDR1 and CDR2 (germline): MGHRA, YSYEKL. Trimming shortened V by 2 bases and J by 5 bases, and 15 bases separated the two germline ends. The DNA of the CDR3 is TGCGCCAGCAGCCAACTTCTCGCAGGGTCTACTGAAGCTTTCTTT. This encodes CASSQLLAGSTEAFF.

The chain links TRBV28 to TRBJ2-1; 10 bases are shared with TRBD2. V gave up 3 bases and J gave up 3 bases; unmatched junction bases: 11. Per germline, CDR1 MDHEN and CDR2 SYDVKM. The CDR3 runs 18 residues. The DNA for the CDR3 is TGTGCCAGCAGTTTTCGGTCTAGCGGGAGCCTATTCTACAATGAGCAGTTCTTC. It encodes CASSFRSSGSLFYNEQFF.

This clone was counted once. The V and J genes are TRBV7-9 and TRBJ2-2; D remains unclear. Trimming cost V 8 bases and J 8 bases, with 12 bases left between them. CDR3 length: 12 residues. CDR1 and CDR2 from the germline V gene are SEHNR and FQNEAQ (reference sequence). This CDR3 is CASLVVRGELFF. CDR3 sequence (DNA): TGTGCCAGCCTGGTGGTACGGGGGGAGCTGTTTTTT. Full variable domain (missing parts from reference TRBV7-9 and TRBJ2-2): DTGVSQNPRHKITKRGQNVTFRCDPISEHNRLYWYRQTLGQGPEFLTYFQNEAQLEKSRLLSDRFSAERPKGSFSTLEIQRTEQGDSAMYLCASLVVRGELFFGEGSRLTVL.

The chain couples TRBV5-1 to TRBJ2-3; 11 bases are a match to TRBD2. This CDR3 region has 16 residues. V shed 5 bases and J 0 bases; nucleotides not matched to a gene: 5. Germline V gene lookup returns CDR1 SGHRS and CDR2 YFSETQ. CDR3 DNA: TGCGCCAGCAGATTAAGGACTAGCGGGAGCACAGATACGCAGTATTTT. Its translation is CASRLRTSGSTDTQYF.

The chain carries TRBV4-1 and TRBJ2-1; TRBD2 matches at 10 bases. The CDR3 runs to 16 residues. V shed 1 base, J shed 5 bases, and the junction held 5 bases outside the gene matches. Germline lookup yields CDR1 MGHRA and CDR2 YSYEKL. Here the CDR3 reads CASSQVSSGGHNEQFF. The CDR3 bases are TGCGCCAGCAGCCAAGTTTCTAGCGGGGGACACAATGAGCAGTTCTTC.

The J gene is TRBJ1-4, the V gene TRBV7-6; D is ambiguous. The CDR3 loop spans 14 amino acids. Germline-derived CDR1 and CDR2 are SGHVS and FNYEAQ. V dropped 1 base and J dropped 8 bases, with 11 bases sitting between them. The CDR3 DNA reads TGTGCCAGCAGCTTAGGCGGGGTACGAGAAAAACTGTTTTTT. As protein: CASSLGGVREKLFF.

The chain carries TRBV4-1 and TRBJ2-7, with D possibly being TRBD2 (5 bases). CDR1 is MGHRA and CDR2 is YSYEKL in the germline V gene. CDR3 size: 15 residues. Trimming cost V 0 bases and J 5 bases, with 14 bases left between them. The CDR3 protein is CASSQDLGVSDEQYV. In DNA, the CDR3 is TGCGCCAGCAGCCAAGATTTGGGAGTCTCTGACGAGCAGTACGTC.

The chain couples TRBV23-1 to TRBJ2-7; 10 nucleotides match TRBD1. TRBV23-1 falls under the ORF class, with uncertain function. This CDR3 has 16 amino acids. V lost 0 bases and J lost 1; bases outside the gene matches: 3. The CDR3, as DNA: TGCGCCAGCAGTCAATCGACGGGACAGGGGTCCTACGAGCAGTACTTC. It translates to CASSQSTGQGSYEQYF.

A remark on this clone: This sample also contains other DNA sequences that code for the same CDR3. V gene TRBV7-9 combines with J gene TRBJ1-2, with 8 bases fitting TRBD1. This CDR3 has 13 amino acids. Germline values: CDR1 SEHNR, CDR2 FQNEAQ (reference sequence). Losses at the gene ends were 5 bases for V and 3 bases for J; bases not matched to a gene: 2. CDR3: CASSGQGDYGYTF. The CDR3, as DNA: TGTGCCAGCAGCGGACAGGGTGACTATGGCTACACCTTC.

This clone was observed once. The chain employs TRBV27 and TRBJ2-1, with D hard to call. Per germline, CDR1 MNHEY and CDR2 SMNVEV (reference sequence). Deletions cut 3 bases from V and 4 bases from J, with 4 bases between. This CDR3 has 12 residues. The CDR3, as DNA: TGTGCCAGCAGTTTTAGATACAATGAGCAGTTCTTC. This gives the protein CASSFRYNEQFF.

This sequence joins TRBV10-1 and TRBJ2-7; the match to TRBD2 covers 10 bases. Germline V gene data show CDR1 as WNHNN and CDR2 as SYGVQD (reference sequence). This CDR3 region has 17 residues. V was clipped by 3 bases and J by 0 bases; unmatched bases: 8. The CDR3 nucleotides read TGCGCCAGCAGTGATCTCGGACTAGCGGATAGCTCCTACGAGCAGTACTTC. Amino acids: CASSDLGLADSSYEQYF.

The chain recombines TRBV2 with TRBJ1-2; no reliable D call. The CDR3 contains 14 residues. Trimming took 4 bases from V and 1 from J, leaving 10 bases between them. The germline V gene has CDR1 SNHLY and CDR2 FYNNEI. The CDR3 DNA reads TGTGCCAGCAGTGGACAAGAACATAACTATGGCTACACCTTC. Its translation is CASSGQEHNYGYTF.

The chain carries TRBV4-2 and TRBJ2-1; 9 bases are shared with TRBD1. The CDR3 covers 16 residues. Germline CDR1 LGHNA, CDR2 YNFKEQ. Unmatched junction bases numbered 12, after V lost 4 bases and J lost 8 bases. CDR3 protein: CASSRPGQGGRDEQFF. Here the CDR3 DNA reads TGTGCCAGCAGCCGGCCGGGACAGGGAGGGAGGGATGAGCAGTTCTTC.

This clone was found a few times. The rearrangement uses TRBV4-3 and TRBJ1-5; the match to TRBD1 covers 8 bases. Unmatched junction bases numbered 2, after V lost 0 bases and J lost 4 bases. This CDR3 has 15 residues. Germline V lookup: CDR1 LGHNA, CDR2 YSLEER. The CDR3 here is CASSQDTGGNQPQHF. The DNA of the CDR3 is TGCGCCAGCAGCCAAGACACAGGGGGGAATCAGCCCCAGCATTTT.

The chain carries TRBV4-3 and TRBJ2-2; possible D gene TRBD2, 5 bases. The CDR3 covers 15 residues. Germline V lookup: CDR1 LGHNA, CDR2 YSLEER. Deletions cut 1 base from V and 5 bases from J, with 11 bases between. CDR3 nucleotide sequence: TGCGCCAGCAGCCAAGTCGGGGTGGGGACCGGGGAGCTGTTTTTT. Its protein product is CASSQVGVGTGELFF.

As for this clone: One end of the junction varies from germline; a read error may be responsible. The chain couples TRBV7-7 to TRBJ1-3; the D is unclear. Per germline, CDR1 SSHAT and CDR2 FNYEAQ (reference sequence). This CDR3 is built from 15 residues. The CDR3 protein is CASSLGEGPGNTIYF. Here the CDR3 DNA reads TGTGCTAGCAGCTTAGGAGAGGGTCCTGGAAACACCATATATTTT.

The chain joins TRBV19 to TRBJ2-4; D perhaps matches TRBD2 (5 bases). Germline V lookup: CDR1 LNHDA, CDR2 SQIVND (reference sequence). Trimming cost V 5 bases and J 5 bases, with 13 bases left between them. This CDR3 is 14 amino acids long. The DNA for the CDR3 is TGTGCCAGTAGTTCGGGGTTGGTTGAAAACATTCAGTACTTC. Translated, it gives CASSSGLVENIQYF.

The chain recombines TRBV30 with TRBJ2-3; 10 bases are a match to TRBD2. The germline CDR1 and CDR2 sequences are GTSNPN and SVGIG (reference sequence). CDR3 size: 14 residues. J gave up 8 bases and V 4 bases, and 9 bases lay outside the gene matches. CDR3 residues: CAWTLAGGSGTQYF. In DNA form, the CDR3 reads TGTGCCTGGACCTTAGCGGGGGGATCGGGTACGCAGTATTTT.

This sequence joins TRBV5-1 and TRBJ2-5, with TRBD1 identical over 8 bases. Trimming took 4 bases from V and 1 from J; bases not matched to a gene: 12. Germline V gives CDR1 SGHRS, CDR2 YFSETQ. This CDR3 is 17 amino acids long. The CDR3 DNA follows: TGCGCCAGCAGCCGTACCATCGCAGGGGGCGGCCAAGAGACCCAGTACTTC. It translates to CASSRTIAGGGQETQYF.

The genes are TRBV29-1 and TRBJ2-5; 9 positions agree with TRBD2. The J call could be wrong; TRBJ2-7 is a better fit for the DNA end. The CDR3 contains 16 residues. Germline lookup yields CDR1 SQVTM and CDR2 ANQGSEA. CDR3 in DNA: TGCAGCGTCATCTTCAGACTAGCGGTAAGATCCTACGAGCAGTACTTC. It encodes CSVIFRLAVRSYEQYF.

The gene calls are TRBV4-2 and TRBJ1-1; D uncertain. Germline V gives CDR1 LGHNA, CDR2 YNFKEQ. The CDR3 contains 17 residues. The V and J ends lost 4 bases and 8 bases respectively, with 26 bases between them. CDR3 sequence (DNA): TGTGCCAGCAGCCCAACCCGGGTGGGAGTAGGCCTCTCGGAAGCTTTCTTT. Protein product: CASSPTRVGVGLSEAFF.

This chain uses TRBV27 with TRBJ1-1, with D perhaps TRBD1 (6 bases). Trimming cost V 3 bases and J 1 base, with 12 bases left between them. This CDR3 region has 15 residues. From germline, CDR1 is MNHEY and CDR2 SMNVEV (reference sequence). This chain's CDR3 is CASSLTGRGNTEAFF. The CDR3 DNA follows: TGTGCCAGCAGTTTGACAGGTCGGGGGAACACTGAAGCTTTCTTT.

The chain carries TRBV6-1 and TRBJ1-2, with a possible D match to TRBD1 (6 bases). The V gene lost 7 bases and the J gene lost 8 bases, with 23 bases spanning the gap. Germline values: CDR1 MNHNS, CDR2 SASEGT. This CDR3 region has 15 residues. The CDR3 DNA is TGTGCCAGCAACCCCGCTTCCAGGGGTGTTGGCGGCTACACCTTC. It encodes CASNPASRGVGGYTF.

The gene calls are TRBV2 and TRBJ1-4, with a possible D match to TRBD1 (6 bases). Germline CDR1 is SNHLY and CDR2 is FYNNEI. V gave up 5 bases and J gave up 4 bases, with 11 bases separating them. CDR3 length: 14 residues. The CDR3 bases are TGTGCCAGCAGTATCCAGGGGTATAATGAAAAACTGTTTTTT. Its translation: CASSIQGYNEKLFF.

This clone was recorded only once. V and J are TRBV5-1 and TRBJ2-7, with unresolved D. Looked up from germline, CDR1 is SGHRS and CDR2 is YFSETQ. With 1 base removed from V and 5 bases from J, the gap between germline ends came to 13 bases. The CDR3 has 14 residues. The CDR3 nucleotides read TGCGCCAGCAGCTTGTCCCGACGTGACAACGAGCAGTACTTC. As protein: CASSLSRRDNEQYF.

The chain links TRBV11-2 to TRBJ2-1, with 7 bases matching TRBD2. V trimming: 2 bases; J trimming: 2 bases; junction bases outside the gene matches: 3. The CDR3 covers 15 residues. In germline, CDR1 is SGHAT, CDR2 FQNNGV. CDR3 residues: CASSLRLAPYNEQFF. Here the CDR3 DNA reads TGTGCCAGCAGCTTAAGACTAGCTCCCTACAATGAGCAGTTCTTC. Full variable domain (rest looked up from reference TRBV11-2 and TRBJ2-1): EAGVAQSPRYKIIEKRQSVAFWCNPISGHATLYWYQQILGQGPKLLIQFQNNGVVDDSQLPKDRFSAERLKGVDSTLKIQPAKLEDSAVYLCASSLRLAPYNEQFFGPGTRLTVL.

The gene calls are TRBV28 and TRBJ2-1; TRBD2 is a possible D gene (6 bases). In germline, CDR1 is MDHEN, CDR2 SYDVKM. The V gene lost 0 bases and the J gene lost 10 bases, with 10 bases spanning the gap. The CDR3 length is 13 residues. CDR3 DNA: TGTGCCAGCAGTTTATGGGTCGGGGGAGAGCAGTTCTTC. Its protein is CASSLWVGGEQFF.